This TCR beta chain was documented in a study of response to subunit inactivated influenza vaccine. Whole-study findings and limits: Authors suggested each seasonal flu vaccination may recruit only limited numbers of new T cells.

Concerning this clonotype itself: What it recognizes is unknown.

TCRdb recomputed calls from the RT-PCR reads with MiXCR, one row per CDR3 protein. The data contain more than 450,000 distinct CDR3 sequences, roughly 12% of them singletons. The length of the CDR3 is 17 residues. With V trimmed by 0 bases and J by 2 bases, 10 bases remained unmatched. Per the germline V gene, CDR1 is SGHKS and CDR2 is YYEKEE (reference sequence). These data were likewise used in another study, on T cells expressing NK-cell markers. That paper notes: What made the TCR beta cDNA was 5'RACE template switching with UMIs. CD8+ T cells in six donors included dominant NKG2C+ clonotypes at 1.0-7.0%. In several donors, dominant clonotypes made up about 28.3-65% of CD3+CD56-NKG2C+ cells. HCMV specificity of expanded NKG2C+ T cell clones remained unclear.

The chain carries TRBV5-5 and TRBJ2-7, with TRBD1 identical over 8 bases. Here the sequenced sample was PBMCs from blood, taken on the day of vaccination. The receptor was derived from a man in his fifties who received an inactivated influenza vaccine. The CDR3 spells CASSLVGRQGKPYEQYF. The CDR3 coding sequence is TGTGCCAGCAGCTTGGTGGGAAGACAGGGGAAGCCCTACGAGCAGTACTTC.